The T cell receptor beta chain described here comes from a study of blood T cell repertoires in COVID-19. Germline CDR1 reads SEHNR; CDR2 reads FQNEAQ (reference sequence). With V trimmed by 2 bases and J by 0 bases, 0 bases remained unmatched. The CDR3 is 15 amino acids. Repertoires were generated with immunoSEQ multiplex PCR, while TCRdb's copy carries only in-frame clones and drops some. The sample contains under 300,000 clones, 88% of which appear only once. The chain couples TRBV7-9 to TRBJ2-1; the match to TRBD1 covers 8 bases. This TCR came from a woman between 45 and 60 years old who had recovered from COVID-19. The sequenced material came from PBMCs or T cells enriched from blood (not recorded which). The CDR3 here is CASSLTGGSYNEQFF. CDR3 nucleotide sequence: TGTGCCAGCAGCTTAACAGGGGGCTCCTACAATGAGCAGTTCTTC.